The 23 T cell receptor beta chains given below trace back to one sample, sequenced in a study of blood T cell repertoires in COVID-19. The table came from immunoSEQ multiplex PCR; TCRdb's copy has only in-frame clones and leaves some out. Here the sample spans about 400,000 clones, approximately 85% being singletons. The sequenced material came from PBMCs or T cells enriched from blood (not recorded which). Receptor source: a woman in her forties with acute COVID-19.

The genes are TRBV7-2 and TRBJ1-5; D may be TRBD1 (5 bases). The CDR3 extends over 16 amino acids. Germline V lookup: CDR1 SGHTA, CDR2 FQGNSA. V was shortened by 2 bases and J by 3 bases, with 14 bases between the two germline ends. The CDR3 DNA is TGTGCCAGCAGCTTATTTGCGGGGACGGCCAATCAGCCCCAGCATTTT. Its translation: CASSLFAGTANQPQHF.

The chain links TRBV5-6 to TRBJ1-5; 7 nucleotides align to TRBD1. The length of the CDR3 is 15 residues. Germline assignment: CDR1 SGHDT and CDR2 YYEEEE. V lost 0 bases and J lost 4; bases outside the gene matches: 4. The CDR3 protein is CASSLAGTDNQPQHF. The CDR3 DNA reads TGTGCCAGCAGCTTGGCGGGGACAGATAATCAGCCCCAGCATTTT.

V is TRBV30 and J is TRBJ2-3, with a tentative D call TRBD2 (7 bases). This CDR3 has 14 amino acids. V was shortened by 0 bases and J by 6 bases, with 13 bases between the two germline ends. In germline, CDR1 is GTSNPN, CDR2 SVGIG (reference sequence). The CDR3 region has the DNA TGTGCCTGGAGTGTCTTAGGGGGGGCGGATACGCAGTATTTT. Amino acids: CAWSVLGGADTQYF.

The chain couples TRBV5-4 to TRBJ2-1; 14 bases line up with TRBD2. CDR3 length equals 16 residues. Germline assignment: CDR1 SGHNT and CDR2 YYREEE (reference sequence). The junction had 10 bases not matched to a gene; V was cut back by 5 bases and J by 9 bases. The CDR3 loop reads CASRVTSGGANIEQFF. DNA of the CDR3: TGTGCCAGCAGAGTGACTAGCGGGGGGGCCAATATTGAGCAGTTCTTC.

The DNA of the CDR3 is TGTGCCAGCAGCCCCCTCGACAGGGGGAGCAATCAGCCCCAGCATTTT. This codes for CASSPLDRGSNQPQHF. The V gene is TRBV27, the J gene TRBJ1-5; 9 nucleotides agree with TRBD1. The germline CDR1 and CDR2 sequences are MNHEY and SMNVEV (reference sequence). V trimming: 6 bases; J trimming: 1 base; junction bases outside the gene matches: 7. The CDR3 has 16 amino acids.

The chain links TRBV4-1 to TRBJ1-2; D is unclear. Trimming shortened V by 3 bases and J by 3 bases, and 26 bases separated the two germline ends. Looked up from germline, CDR1 is MGHRA and CDR2 is YSYEKL. The CDR3 has 19 residues. CDR3 residues: CASSHLSRAQKPSDYGYTF. CDR3 bases: TGCGCCAGCAGCCACCTCTCCCGGGCCCAAAAGCCTAGCGACTATGGCTACACCTTC.

CDR3 DNA sequence: TGTGCCAGCAGTTCCCTCAGCGGGACCCAGTACTTC. Amino acids: CASSSLSGTQYF. The chain uses TRBV6-5 and TRBJ2-5, with D possibly matching TRBD2 (5 bases). V lost 4 bases and J lost 7, with 10 bases in between. Germline V gene data show CDR1 as MNHEY and CDR2 as SVGAGI. The CDR3 has 12 amino acids.

The J gene is TRBJ1-1, the V gene TRBV14; D gene ambiguous. The CDR3 loop spans 13 amino acids. Germline CDR1 and CDR2: SGHDN and FVKESK. The ends were cut back, 0 bases at V and 4 bases at J, with 6 bases in the middle. CDR3 DNA: TGTGCCAGCAGCCAAGAATTGAGCACTGAAGCTTTCTTT. Its protein product is CASSQELSTEAFF.

This clone was observed a few times. V and J are TRBV7-8 and TRBJ1-5, with no clear D. Germline assignment: CDR1 SGHVS and CDR2 FQNEAQ. This CDR3 has 13 residues. The V and J ends lost 2 bases and 6 bases respectively, with 8 bases between them. CDR3 DNA: TGTGCCAGCAGCTTATGGGGAGGTCAGCCCCAGCATTTT. Translation: CASSLWGGQPQHF.

This chain uses TRBV19 with TRBJ2-3; TRBD2 matches at 10 bases. V shed 8 bases, J shed 3 bases, and the junction held 11 bases outside the gene matches. From germline, CDR1 is LNHDA and CDR2 SQIVND (reference sequence). The CDR3 is made up of 16 amino acids. The CDR3, as DNA: TGTGCCAGTTCTCCCCCGGGACTAGCGAATACAGATACGCAGTATTTT. It specifies CASSPPGLANTDTQYF.

This clone was seen a single time. The CDR3 here is CASRPTGSYGYTF. CDR3 sequence (DNA): TGTGCCAGCAGACCTACAGGGAGCTATGGCTACACCTTC. The chain links TRBV14 to TRBJ1-2; weak D call: TRBD1 (6 bases). The V end lost 6 bases, the J end lost 4 bases, and 12 bases lay between the germline ends. Germline V gene lookup returns CDR1 SGHDN and CDR2 FVKESK. The CDR3 runs to 13 residues.

This chain uses TRBV5-1 with TRBJ1-1; D might be TRBD1 (6 bases). The CDR3 contains 16 residues. Per the germline V gene, CDR1 is SGHRS and CDR2 is YFSETQ. The V gene lost 4 bases and the J gene lost 1 base, with 17 bases spanning the gap. The CDR3 nucleotides are TGCGCCAGCAGCGCAGCGGTGGGGACAAAGAACACTGAAGCTTTCTTT. This translates into CASSAAVGTKNTEAFF.

The rearrangement links TRBV4-1 to TRBJ2-2; D is unclear. The germline V gene has CDR1 MGHRA and CDR2 YSYEKL. The CDR3 loop spans 14 amino acids. V was cut by 5 bases and J by 5 bases, with 12 bases left in between. DNA of the CDR3: TGCGCCAGCAGCGAGCCGTTGAAAACCGGGGAGCTGTTTTTT. It specifies CASSEPLKTGELFF.

The chain joins TRBV12-5 to TRBJ2-2, with TRBD1 matching 8 bases. The length of the CDR3 is 16 residues. Germline V lookup: CDR1 LGHNT, CDR2 FRNRAP. V lost 1 base to trimming and J lost 4 bases; unmatched junction nucleotides: 5. In nucleotides, the CDR3 is TGTGCTAGTGGTTTGGGGCAGGGGGCTTTCACCGGGGAGCTGTTTTTT. Protein sequence: CASGLGQGAFTGELFF.

The genes are TRBV27 and TRBJ2-1; maybe TRBD1 (7 bases). CDR3 length equals 15 residues. Germline lookup yields CDR1 MNHEY and CDR2 SMNVEV (reference sequence). V was clipped by 4 bases and J by 0 bases, with 10 bases between them. The CDR3 protein is CASSWGDSSYNEQFF. The CDR3 DNA reads TGTGCCAGCAGTTGGGGGGACAGCTCCTACAATGAGCAGTTCTTC.

V and J are TRBV5-1 and TRBJ2-3; 10 nucleotides align to TRBD2. The V gene's germline CDR1 is SGHRS and CDR2 YFSETQ. This CDR3 comprises 15 residues. J lost 4 bases, V lost 4 bases, and 6 bases had no gene match. CDR3 loop: CASSLIAGGADTQYF. DNA for the CDR3: TGCGCCAGCAGCCTGATAGCGGGGGGCGCAGATACGCAGTATTTT.

The gene calls are TRBV12-3 or TRBV12-4 and TRBJ1-5, with 7 nucleotides matching TRBD1. Trimming cost V 6 bases and J 10 bases; bases outside gene matches: 9. This CDR3 has 13 amino acids. CDR3 coding DNA: TGTGCCAGCAGCACAGGGGTTTCCTACCCCCAGCATTTT. Translating it yields CASSTGVSYPQHF.

This rearrangement joins TRBV27 to TRBJ2-1; 10 positions match TRBD2. Germline V gives CDR1 MNHEY, CDR2 SMNVEV (reference sequence). The trim removed 8 bases at V and 8 bases at J, leaving 9 bases unmatched. The CDR3 is made up of 14 amino acids. For the CDR3, the DNA is TGTGCCAGCTGCCCGGGACTAGCGAGCGATGAGCAGTTCTTC. Its translation is CASCPGLASDEQFF.

The gene calls are TRBV30 and TRBJ1-4, with a tentative D call TRBD1 (5 bases). The CDR3 extends over 13 amino acids. Germline CDR1 and CDR2: GTSNPN and SVGIG (reference sequence). The V and J ends lost 0 bases and 8 bases respectively, with 10 bases between them. The CDR3: CAWSVGVREKLFF. The CDR3 nucleotides are TGTGCCTGGAGTGTAGGGGTACGGGAAAAACTGTTTTTT.

The chain uses TRBV13 and TRBJ2-3; 8 positions match TRBD1. J gave up 3 bases and V 4 bases, and 6 bases lay outside the gene matches. The CDR3 contains 15 residues. Per the germline V gene, CDR1 is PRHDT and CDR2 is FYEKMQ (reference sequence). The CDR3 protein is CASSSRQGPTDTQYF. The CDR3 DNA reads TGTGCCAGCAGCTCGAGACAGGGGCCGACAGATACGCAGTATTTT.

The CDR3, as DNA: TGTGCCAGCAGCCACGGACAGAACACTGAAGCTTTCTTT. Protein sequence: CASSHGQNTEAFF. The chain couples TRBV3-1 (or the pseudogene TRBV3-2) to TRBJ1-1; D might be TRBD1 (5 bases). V was shortened by 3 bases and J by 1 base, with 6 bases between the two germline ends. The CDR3 contains 13 residues. The germline gives CDR1 LGHDT, CDR2 YNNKEL (reference sequence).

The chain recombines TRBV30 with TRBJ2-2; D is unresolved. V gave up 4 bases and J gave up 2 bases, with 14 bases separating them. The V gene's germline CDR1 is GTSNPN and CDR2 SVGIG (reference sequence). This CDR3 spans 15 amino acids. The CDR3 here is CAWTQPSGNTGELFF. The DNA of the CDR3 is TGTGCCTGGACTCAACCCTCGGGTAACACCGGGGAGCTGTTTTTT.

In the case of this clone: This specimen includes other DNA sequences encoding the same CDR3. This chain joins TRBV7-9 and TRBJ1-6; tentatively, D is TRBD1 (5 bases). Looked up from germline, CDR1 is SEHNR and CDR2 is FQNEAQ (reference sequence). This CDR3 has 14 amino acids. V was shortened by 2 bases and J by 6 bases, with 8 bases between the two germline ends. This chain's CDR3 is CASSLTGPNSPLHF. The CDR3 bases are TGTGCCAGCAGCTTAACAGGCCCTAATTCACCCCTCCACTTT.